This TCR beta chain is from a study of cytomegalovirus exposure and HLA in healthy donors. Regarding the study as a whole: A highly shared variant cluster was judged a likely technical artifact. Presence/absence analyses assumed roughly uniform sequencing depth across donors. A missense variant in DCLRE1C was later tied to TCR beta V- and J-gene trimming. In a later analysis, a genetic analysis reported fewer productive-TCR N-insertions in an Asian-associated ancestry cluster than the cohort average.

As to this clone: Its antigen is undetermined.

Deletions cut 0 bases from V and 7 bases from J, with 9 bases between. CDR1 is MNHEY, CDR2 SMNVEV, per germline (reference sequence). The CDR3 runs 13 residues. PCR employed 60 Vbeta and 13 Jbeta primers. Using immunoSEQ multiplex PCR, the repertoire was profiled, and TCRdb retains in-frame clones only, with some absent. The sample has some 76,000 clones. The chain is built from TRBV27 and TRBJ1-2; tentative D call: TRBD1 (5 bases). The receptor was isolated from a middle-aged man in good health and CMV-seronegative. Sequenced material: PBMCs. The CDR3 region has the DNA TGTGCCAGCAGTTTATCTGGGGCTGGTGGCTACACCTTC. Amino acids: CASSLSGAGGYTF.